Below, one TCR beta chain is given with its context. Its antigen is unidentified. Some clones are missing from TCRdb's copy, which holds only in-frame ones; the method was immunoSEQ multiplex PCR. This sample yields 71,000 or so clones, of which roughly 95% are seen a single time; 3.3% belongs to the top ten. V lost 0 bases and J lost 4, with 12 bases in between. Germline lookup yields CDR1 SGHRS and CDR2 YFSETQ. The CDR3 consists of 15 residues. This record comes from a study of cytomegalovirus exposure and HLA in healthy donors. Study-level results: Both high specificity and high sensitivity reportedly marked the classifier's diagnosis of cytomegalovirus status. Whilst most TCR sequences proved rare, a subset of public TCRs occurred across many donors.

The sequencing sample was made of PBMCs. This receptor was identified in a woman under 30 in good health and CMV-seropositive. The chain combines TRBV5-1 with TRBJ2-3; a weak D match, TRBD1 (5 bases). Here the CDR3 reads CASSLGQGGADTQYF. The DNA for the CDR3 is TGCGCCAGCAGCTTGGGGCAGGGTGGAGCAGATACGCAGTATTTT.